The present T cell receptor beta chain was sequenced within a study of blood T cell repertoires in COVID-19. About the research overall: From the United States, Italy and Spain came samples of acute and convalescent COVID-19. From T cells, B-cell-depleted T cells, or PBMCs came the material, which was cDNA or gDNA.

Germline CDR1 and CDR2: GTSNPN and SVGIG (reference sequence). The trim removed 3 bases at V and 3 bases at J, leaving 5 bases unmatched. This CDR3 spans 15 amino acids. The authors' processing: Using reference gene primer amplification, nucleated cell counts were estimated. The repertoire was sequenced with immunoSEQ multiplex PCR; TCRdb's copy has only in-frame clones and lacks some. V and J calls plus clone size are reproduced from that table; the DNA served to infer D and trimming. Counted here are hundreds of thousands of clones, 86% occurring once; the ten biggest clones make up around 1.4%. Sequenced: peripheral blood. This sequence was found in a woman aged 25 to 39 with active or convalescent COVID-19. This chain connects TRBV30 to TRBJ2-1; TRBD1 aligns across 10 bases. As DNA, the CDR3 is TGTGCCTGGAGACCCCGGGACAGGGGCTACAATGAGCAGTTCTTC. This codes for CAWRPRDRGYNEQFF.